A selection of T cell receptor beta chains follows, all from one sample in a study of CD8 T cells in ankylosing spondylitis. Via MiXCR, TCRdb re-called the 5' RACE reads, giving one row per CDR3 protein. This table has more than 110,000 distinct CDR3 sequences, roughly 8% appearing once. Source material: synovial fluid, either unsorted or a sorted T cell fraction (not recorded which). Receptor source: a male donor with ankylosing spondylitis. Both conserved end residues are part of each CDR3. Fields, in order: V gene, D gene, CDR3 length, J gene, clone size, CDR3 DNA, CDR3 protein. D genes are given only for firm matches. A row's size may be missing; if present it is once, few, many or a size class.

>TRBV5-1|-|15|TRBJ2-7|many
TGCGCCAGCAGCTCACTGAATTCGGAGGGCAACGAGCAGTACTTC
CASSSLNSEGNEQYF
>TRBV4-1|-|17|TRBJ2-1|many
TGCGCCAGCAGCTCCACCCCGGGCCCTAGCTCCTACAATGAGCAGTTCTTC
CASSSTPGPSSYNEQFF
>TRBV7-6|-|15|TRBJ1-5|many
TGTGCCAGCAGCTTACGGAAGGGTCGCAATCAGCCCCAGCATTTT
CASSLRKGRNQPQHF
>TRBV7-9|-|16|TRBJ1-1|-
TGTGCCAGCAGCTTAGGTAGCGGGGGGGCGGGCACTGAAGCTTTCTTT
CASSLGSGGAGTEAFF
>TRBV6-5|TRBD2|15|TRBJ2-5|-
TGTGCCAGCATTTCGACTAGCGGGAGGGCAGAGACCCAGTACTTC
CASISTSGRAETQYF
>TRBV4-3|-|14|TRBJ1-1|many
TGCGCCAGCAGCCAAGATACCCAATACACTGAAGCTTTCTTT
CASSQDTQYTEAFF
>TRBV11-3|-|12|TRBJ2-3|few
TGTGCCAGCAGCCGAACCACAGATACGCAGTATTTT
CASSRTTDTQYF
>TRBV12-3/TRBV12-4|-|19|TRBJ2-6|-
TGTGCCAGCAGTTTATTGGGTCTGCCGTTGGAAAGGCGGGCCAACGTCCTGACTTTC
CASSLLGLPLERRANVLTF
>TRBV7-9|-|15|TRBJ1-4|few
TGTGCCAGCAGCCCCGGGCGGGCCGCTAATGAAAAACTGTTTTTT
CASSPGRAANEKLFF
>TRBV6-5|-|16|TRBJ1-6|few
TGTGCCAGCAGTTACTTATCGTCGGGGGGCGGTTCACCCCTCCACTTT
CASSYLSSGGGSPLHF